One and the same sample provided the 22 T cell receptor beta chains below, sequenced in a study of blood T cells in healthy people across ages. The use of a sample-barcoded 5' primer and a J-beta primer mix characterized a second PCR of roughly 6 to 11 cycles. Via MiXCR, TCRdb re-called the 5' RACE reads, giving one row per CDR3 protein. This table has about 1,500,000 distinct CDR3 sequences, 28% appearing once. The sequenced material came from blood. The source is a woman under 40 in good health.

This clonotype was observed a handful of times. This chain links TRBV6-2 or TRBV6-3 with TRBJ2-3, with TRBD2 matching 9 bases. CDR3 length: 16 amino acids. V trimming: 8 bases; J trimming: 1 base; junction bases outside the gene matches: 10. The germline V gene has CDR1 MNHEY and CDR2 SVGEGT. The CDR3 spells CASSLAGESGTDTQYF. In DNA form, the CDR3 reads TGTGCCAGCTCCTTAGCGGGGGAGTCTGGCACAGATACGCAGTATTTT.

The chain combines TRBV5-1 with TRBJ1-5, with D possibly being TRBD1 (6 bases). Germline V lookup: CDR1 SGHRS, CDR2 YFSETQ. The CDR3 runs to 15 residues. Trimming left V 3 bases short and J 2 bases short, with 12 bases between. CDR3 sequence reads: CASSWGHGGNQPQHF. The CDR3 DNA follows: TGCGCCAGCAGCTGGGGACACGGTGGCAATCAGCCCCAGCATTTT.

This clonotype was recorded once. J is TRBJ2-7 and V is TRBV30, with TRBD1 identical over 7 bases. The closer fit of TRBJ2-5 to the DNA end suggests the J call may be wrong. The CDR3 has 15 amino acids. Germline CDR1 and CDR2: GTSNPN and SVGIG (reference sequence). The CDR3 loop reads CAWNFHRGQEETQYF. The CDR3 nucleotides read TGTGCCTGGAACTTTCACCGTGGACAGGAAGAGACCCAGTACTTC.

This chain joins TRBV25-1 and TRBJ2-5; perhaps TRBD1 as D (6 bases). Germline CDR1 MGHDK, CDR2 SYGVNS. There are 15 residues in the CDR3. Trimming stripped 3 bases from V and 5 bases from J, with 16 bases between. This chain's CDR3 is CASSDRGQGWETQYF. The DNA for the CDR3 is TGTGCCAGCAGTGACAGGGGCCAGGGTTGGGAGACCCAGTACTTC.

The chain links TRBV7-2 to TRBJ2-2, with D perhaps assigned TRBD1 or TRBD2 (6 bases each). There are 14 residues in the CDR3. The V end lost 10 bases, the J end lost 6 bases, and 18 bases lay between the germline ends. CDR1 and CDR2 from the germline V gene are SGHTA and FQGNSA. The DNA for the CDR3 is TGTGCCAACACAAGGGGGGTAGCGGCCGGGGAGCTGTTTTTT. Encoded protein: CANTRGVAAGELFF. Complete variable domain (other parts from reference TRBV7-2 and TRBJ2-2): GAGVSQSPSNKVTEKGKDVELRCDPISGHTALYWYRQSLGQGLEFLIYFQGNSAPDKSGLPSDRFSAERTGGSVSTLTIQRTQQEDSAVYLCANTRGVAAGELFFGEGSRLTVL.

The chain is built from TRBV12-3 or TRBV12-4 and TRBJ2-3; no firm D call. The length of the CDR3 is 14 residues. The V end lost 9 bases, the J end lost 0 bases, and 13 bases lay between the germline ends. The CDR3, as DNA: TGTGCCAGTCAGATGGGCCCCAGCACAGATACGCAGTATTTT. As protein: CASQMGPSTDTQYF.

In DNA form, the CDR3 reads TGTGCCAGCAGCAACCTACTAGAAAATACGCAGTATTTT. Translating it yields CASSNLLENTQYF. The rearrangement links TRBV14 to TRBJ2-3; TRBD2 is a possible D gene (5 bases). The CDR3 has 13 amino acids. V lost 5 bases to trimming and J lost 7 bases, with 13 bases between them. Looked up from germline, CDR1 is SGHDN and CDR2 is FVKESK.

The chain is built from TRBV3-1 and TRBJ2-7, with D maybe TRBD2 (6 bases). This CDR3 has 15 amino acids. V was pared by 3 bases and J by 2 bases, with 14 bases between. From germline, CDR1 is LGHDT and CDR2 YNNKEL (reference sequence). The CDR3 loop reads CASSQSSSGTYEQYF. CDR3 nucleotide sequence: TGTGCCAGCAGCCAGTCGAGTAGCGGTACCTACGAGCAGTACTTC.

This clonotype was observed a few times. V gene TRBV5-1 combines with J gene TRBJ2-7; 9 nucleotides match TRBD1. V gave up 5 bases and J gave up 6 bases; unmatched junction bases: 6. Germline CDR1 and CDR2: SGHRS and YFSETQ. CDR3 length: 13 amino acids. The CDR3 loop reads CASRGTGSGEQYF. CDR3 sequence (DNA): TGCGCCAGCAGGGGGACAGGGTCTGGCGAGCAGTACTTC.

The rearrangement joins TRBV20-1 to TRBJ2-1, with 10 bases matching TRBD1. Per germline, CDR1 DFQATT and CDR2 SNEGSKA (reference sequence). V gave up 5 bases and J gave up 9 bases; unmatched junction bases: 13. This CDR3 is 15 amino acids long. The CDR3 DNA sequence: TGCAGTGCTTCTAAGTTCGGGACAGGGGTCGGTGAGCAGTTCTTC. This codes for CSASKFGTGVGEQFF.

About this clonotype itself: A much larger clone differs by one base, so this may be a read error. The CDR3 sequence: CSASRCGSYEQYF. Here the CDR3 DNA reads TGCAGTGCTTCCCGGTGCGGTTCTTACGAGCAGTACTTC. V is TRBV20-1 and J is TRBJ2-7; no firm D call. The CDR3 is 13 residues long. CDR1 DFQATT and CDR2 SNEGSKA come from the germline V gene (reference sequence). Trimming stripped 5 bases from V and 4 bases from J, with 15 bases between.

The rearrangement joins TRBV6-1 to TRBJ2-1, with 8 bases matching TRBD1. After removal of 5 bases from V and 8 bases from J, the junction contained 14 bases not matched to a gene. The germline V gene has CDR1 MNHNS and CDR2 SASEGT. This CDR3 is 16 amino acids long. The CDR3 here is CASSLFVGQGIYEQFF. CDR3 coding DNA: TGTGCCAGCAGTCTCTTTGTAGGACAGGGCATCTATGAGCAGTTCTTC.

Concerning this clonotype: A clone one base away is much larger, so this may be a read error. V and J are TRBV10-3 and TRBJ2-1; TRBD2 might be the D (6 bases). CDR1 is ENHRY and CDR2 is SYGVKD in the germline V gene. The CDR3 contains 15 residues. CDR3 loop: CAISEAGISYNEQCF. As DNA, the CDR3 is TGTGCCATCAGTGAGGCGGGGATCTCCTACAATGAGCAGTGCTTC.

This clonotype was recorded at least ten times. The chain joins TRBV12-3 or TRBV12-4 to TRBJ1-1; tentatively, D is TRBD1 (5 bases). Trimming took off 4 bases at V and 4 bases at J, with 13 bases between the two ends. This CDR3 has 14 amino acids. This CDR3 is CASSSRGGGTEAFF. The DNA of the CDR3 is TGTGCCAGCAGTTCACGGGGGGGTGGCACTGAAGCTTTCTTT.

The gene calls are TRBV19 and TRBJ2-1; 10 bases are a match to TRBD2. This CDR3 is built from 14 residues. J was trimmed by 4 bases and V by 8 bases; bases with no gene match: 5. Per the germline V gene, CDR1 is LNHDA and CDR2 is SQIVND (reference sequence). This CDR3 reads CASALAGPYNEQFF. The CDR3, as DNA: TGTGCCAGTGCACTAGCGGGACCTTACAATGAGCAGTTCTTC.

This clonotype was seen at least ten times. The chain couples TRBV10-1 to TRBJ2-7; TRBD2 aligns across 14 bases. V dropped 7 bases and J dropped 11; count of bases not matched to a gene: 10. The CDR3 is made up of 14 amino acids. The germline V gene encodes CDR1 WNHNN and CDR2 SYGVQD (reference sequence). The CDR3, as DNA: TGCGCCAGCACTCCCGGGACTAGCGGGAGTCGGAAGTACTTC. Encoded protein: CASTPGTSGSRKYF.

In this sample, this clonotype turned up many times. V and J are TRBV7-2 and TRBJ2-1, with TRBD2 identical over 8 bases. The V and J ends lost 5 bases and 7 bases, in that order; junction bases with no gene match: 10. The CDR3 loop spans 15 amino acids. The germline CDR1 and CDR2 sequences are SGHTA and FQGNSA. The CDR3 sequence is CASSRERELRNEQFF. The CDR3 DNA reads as TGTGCCAGCAGCCGTGAGCGGGAGCTTAGGAATGAGCAGTTCTTC.

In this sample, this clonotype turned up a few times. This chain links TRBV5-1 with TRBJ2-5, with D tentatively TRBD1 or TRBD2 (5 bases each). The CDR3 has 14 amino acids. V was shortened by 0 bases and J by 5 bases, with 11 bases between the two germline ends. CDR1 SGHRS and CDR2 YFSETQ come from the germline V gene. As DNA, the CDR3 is TGCGCCAGCAGCTTGGTCGGGGCACGGGAGACCCAGTACTTC. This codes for CASSLVGARETQYF.

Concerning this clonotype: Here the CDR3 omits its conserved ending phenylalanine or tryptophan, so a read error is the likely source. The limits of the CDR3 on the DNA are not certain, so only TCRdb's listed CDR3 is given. This chain's CDR3 is CARRAEVGYTC. The chain recombines TRBV2 with TRBJ1-2. The length of the CDR3 is 11 amino acids, counting both ends. The germline CDR1 and CDR2 sequences are SNHLY and FYNNEI.

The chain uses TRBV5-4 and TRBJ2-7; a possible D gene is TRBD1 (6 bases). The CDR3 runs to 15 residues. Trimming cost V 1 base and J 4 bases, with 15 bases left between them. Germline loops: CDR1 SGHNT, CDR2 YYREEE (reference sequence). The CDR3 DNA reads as TGTGCCAGCAGCTTGACAGGGTTGGGGCTATACGAGCAGTACTTC. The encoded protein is CASSLTGLGLYEQYF.

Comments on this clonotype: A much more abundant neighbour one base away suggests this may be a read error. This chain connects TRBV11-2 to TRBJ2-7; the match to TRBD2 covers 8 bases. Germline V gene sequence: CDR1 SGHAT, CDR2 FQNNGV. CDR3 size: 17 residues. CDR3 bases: TGTGCCAGCAGCTTACGGAGCGGAGCGGGAGTAGGATACGGGCAGTACTTC. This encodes CASSLRSGAGVGYGQYF.

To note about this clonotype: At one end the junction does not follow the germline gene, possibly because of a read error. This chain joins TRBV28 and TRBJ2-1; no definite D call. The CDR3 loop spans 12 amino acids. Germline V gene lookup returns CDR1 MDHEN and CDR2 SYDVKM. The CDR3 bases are TGTGCCAGCAGTTCCAACCCGAATGGGCAGTTCTTC. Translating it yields CASSSNPNGQFF. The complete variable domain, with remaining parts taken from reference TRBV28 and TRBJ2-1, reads DVKVTQSSRYLVKRTGEKVFLECVQDMDHENMFWYRQDPGLGLRLIYFSYDVKMKEKGDIPEGYSVSREKKERFSLILESASTNQTSMYLCASSSNPNGQFFGPGTRLTVL.